The 28 T cell receptor beta chains presented below share a single source sample, sequenced in a study of blood T cell repertoires in COVID-19. Here immunoSEQ multiplex PCR was the method, and the copy in TCRdb shows in-frame clones only, minus some. Counted here are under 150,000 clones, about 76% occurring once; the ten biggest clones make up over 15%. Input material: peripheral blood. The receptors come from a man aged 80 or over with acute or convalescent COVID-19.

The chain couples TRBV28 to TRBJ2-7; 8 bases align to TRBD1. This CDR3 region has 14 residues. Losses at the gene ends were 3 bases for V and 2 bases for J; bases not matched to a gene: 3. Germline loops: CDR1 MDHEN, CDR2 SYDVKM. CDR3 in amino acids: CASSLTGAPYEQYF. The CDR3 bases are TGTGCCAGCAGTTTGACAGGGGCCCCCTACGAGCAGTACTTC.

This chain links TRBV28 with TRBJ1-1; TRBD1 agrees at 7 bases. The V and J ends lost 7 bases and 5 bases, in that order; junction bases with no gene match: 7. The CDR3 is 13 residues long. Germline CDR1 and CDR2: MDHEN and SYDVKM. CDR3 bases: TGTGCCAGCAAAAGGGGGCGCAGGACTGAAGCTTTCTTT. Translation: CASKRGRRTEAFF. Complete variable domain (other parts from reference TRBV28 and TRBJ1-1): DVKVTQSSRYLVKRTGEKVFLECVQDMDHENMFWYRQDPGLGLRLIYFSYDVKMKEKGDIPEGYSVSREKKERFSLILESASTNQTSMYLCASKRGRRTEAFFGQGTRLTVV.

CDR3: CASSYRVLKQYF. In DNA form, the CDR3 reads TGTGCCAGCAGTTACAGGGTTTTGAAGCAGTACTTC. The V gene is TRBV12-3 or TRBV12-4, the J gene TRBJ2-7; TRBD1 is a possible D gene (6 bases). The CDR3 loop spans 12 amino acids. V was trimmed by 4 bases and J by 8 bases, leaving 12 bases between them.

V is TRBV7-8 and J is TRBJ2-2; 7 bases are shared with TRBD1. The ends lost 5 bases at V and 2 bases at J; junction bases unmatched: 5. Germline CDR1 reads SGHVS; CDR2 reads FQNEAQ. The CDR3 runs to 15 residues. CDR3 region: CASSARDSNTGELFF. CDR3 sequence (DNA): TGTGCCAGCAGCGCCCGGGACAGTAACACCGGGGAGCTGTTTTTT.

The table lists this clone with a few counts. The CDR3 sequence is CASSILSGTGHEQYF. CDR3 bases: TGTGCCAGTAGTATCCTAAGCGGGACAGGCCACGAGCAGTACTTC. V usage is TRBV19 and J usage is TRBJ2-7, with D perhaps matching TRBD1 (8 bases). This CDR3 is 15 amino acids long. Looked up from germline, CDR1 is LNHDA and CDR2 is SQIVND (reference sequence). With 3 bases removed from V and 5 bases from J, the gap between germline ends came to 17 bases. The entire variable domain, with the rest obtained from reference TRBV19 and TRBJ2-7, is as follows: DGGITQSPKYLFRKEGQNVTLSCEQNLNHDAMYWYRQDPGQGLRLIYYSQIVNDFQKGDIAEGYSVSREKKESFPLTVTSAQKNPTAFYLCASSILSGTGHEQYFGPGTRLTVT.

The rearrangement links TRBV15 to TRBJ2-2, with TRBD1 matching over 7 bases. The CDR3 has 16 amino acids. V lost 0 bases to trimming and J lost 3 bases; unmatched junction nucleotides: 4. In germline, CDR1 is LNHNV, CDR2 YYDKDF (reference sequence). CDR3 protein: CATSRDGQAYTGELFF. The CDR3 coding sequence is TGTGCCACCAGCAGAGACGGACAGGCCTACACCGGGGAGCTGTTTTTT. The variable domain in full, completed from reference TRBV15 and TRBJ2-2, reads DAMVIQNPRYQVTQFGKPVTLSCSQTLNHNVMYWYQQKSSQAPKLLFHYYDKDFNNEADTPDNFQSRRPNTSFCFLDIRSPGLGDTAMYLCATSRDGQAYTGELFFGEGSRLTVL.

This rearrangement joins TRBV3-1 (or the pseudogene TRBV3-2) to TRBJ1-4; TRBD1 matches at 9 bases. Germline V gene lookup returns CDR1 LGHDT and CDR2 YNNKEL (reference sequence). Trimming took 4 bases from V and 7 from J; bases not matched to a gene: 13. The CDR3 sequence is 17 residues long. The CDR3 region has the DNA TGTGCCAGCAGCCCCTCCCGGGGACAGGGAGGGTTTGAAAAACTGTTTTTT. It is translated as CASSPSRGQGGFEKLFF.

This clone was recorded a few times. J is TRBJ1-2 and V is TRBV21-1; TRBD1, the table's D call, lacks a check against the DNA. TRBV21-1 is a documented pseudogene. This CDR3 spans 14 amino acids. The CDR3 DNA follows: TGTGCCAGCAGCCGAGGCCGGACACCCTATGGCTACACCTTC. This sequence encodes CASSRGRTPYGYTF.

The chain carries TRBV10-3 and TRBJ2-7; 7 bases agree with TRBD2. The germline CDR1 and CDR2 sequences are ENHRY and SYGVKD. V was clipped by 6 bases and J by 0 bases; unmatched bases: 8. The CDR3 is made up of 15 amino acids. The CDR3 loop reads CAIRSGASSSYEQYF. The CDR3 DNA is TGTGCCATCAGGAGCGGGGCTTCTAGCTCCTACGAGCAGTACTTC.

The chain links TRBV11-3 to TRBJ2-6; D is unclear. The CDR3 sequence is 15 residues long. Trimming shortened V by 3 bases and J by 0 bases, and 6 bases separated the two germline ends. Germline V lookup: CDR1 SGHNT, CDR2 YENEEA. The DNA for the CDR3 is TGTGCCAGCAGCTTCTTGCGCTCTGGGGCCAACGTCCTGACTTTC. Translating it yields CASSFLRSGANVLTF.

This clone occurred once. The chain employs TRBV29-1 and TRBJ2-1, with 8 bases lining up with TRBD2. Germline CDR1 SQVTM, CDR2 ANQGSEA. With V trimmed by 4 bases and J by 10 bases, 15 bases remained unmatched. The CDR3 contains 15 residues. The CDR3 loop reads CSVAPSGLLSEEQFF. The CDR3 DNA follows: TGCAGCGTTGCCCCTAGCGGGCTCCTATCGGAGGAGCAGTTCTTC.

This clone was detected a few times. The rearrangement links TRBV28 to TRBJ2-1, with D possibly being TRBD2 (5 bases). In germline, CDR1 is MDHEN, CDR2 SYDVKM. V lost 4 bases and J 0 bases, leaving 10 bases between the germline ends. The CDR3 loop spans 15 amino acids. CDR3 in amino acids: CASSSRGSSYNEQFF. CDR3 sequence (DNA): TGTGCCAGCAGTTCACGAGGGAGCTCCTACAATGAGCAGTTCTTC.

This clone was detected a few times. This chain connects TRBV28 to TRBJ1-2; D gene uncertain. Germline V gene data show CDR1 as MDHEN and CDR2 as SYDVKM. This CDR3 has 13 amino acids. V gave up 8 bases and J gave up 2 bases, with 12 bases separating them. The CDR3 loop reads CASYGAGNYGYTF. The CDR3 region has the DNA TGTGCCAGCTACGGCGCGGGAAACTATGGCTACACCTTC.

The chain links TRBV5-1 to TRBJ1-1, with 8 nucleotides matching TRBD1. The CDR3 length is 13 residues. Germline V gives CDR1 SGHRS, CDR2 YFSETQ. V shed 5 bases, J shed 4 bases, and the junction held 4 bases outside the gene matches. For the CDR3, the DNA is TGCGCCAGCAGACAACAGGGGGGCACTGAAGCTTTCTTT. Translation gives CASRQQGGTEAFF.

The rearrangement joins TRBV7-8 to TRBJ2-7; possible D gene TRBD2, 6 bases. Germline V lookup: CDR1 SGHVS, CDR2 FQNEAQ. The CDR3 has 16 residues. V lost 6 bases to trimming and J lost 1 base, with 19 bases between them. CDR3 region: CASRPDGYSGSYEQYF. In DNA form, the CDR3 reads TGTGCCAGCAGACCAGACGGATACAGCGGGTCCTACGAGCAGTACTTC.

This clone was detected only once. The genes are TRBV5-1 and TRBJ2-1; possibly TRBD2 for D (5 bases). The CDR3 is made up of 15 amino acids. V lost 4 bases and J lost 6, with 17 bases in between. The germline gives CDR1 SGHRS, CDR2 YFSETQ. The CDR3 region has the DNA TGCGCCAGCAGCCCGGGAACCTTACCCCGCAATGAGCAGTTCTTC. It translates to CASSPGTLPRNEQFF.

The chain employs TRBV5-1 and TRBJ2-5; D may be TRBD1 (5 bases). There are 13 residues in the CDR3. CDR1 SGHRS and CDR2 YFSETQ come from the germline V gene. With 5 bases removed from V and 2 bases from J, the gap between germline ends came to 10 bases. The CDR3 here is CASRQDLQETQYF. The CDR3 DNA reads as TGCGCCAGCAGACAGGATCTACAAGAGACCCAGTACTTC.

The chain uses TRBV5-6 and TRBJ1-1; weak D call: TRBD1 (5 bases). This CDR3 comprises 14 residues. Trimming shortened V by 4 bases and J by 3 bases, and 13 bases separated the two germline ends. Looked up from germline, CDR1 is SGHDT and CDR2 is YYEEEE. In DNA form, the CDR3 reads TGTGCCAGCAGCGCCATCGGGGGGGACACTGAAGCTTTCTTT. This codes for CASSAIGGDTEAFF.

The V gene is TRBV7-6, the J gene TRBJ1-2; D is undetermined. This CDR3 comprises 12 residues. The V gene's germline CDR1 is SGHVS and CDR2 FNYEAQ. The germline V and J ends were trimmed by 5 bases and 6 bases, with 10 bases remaining between them. The CDR3 sequence is CASSDDDNGYTF. Here the CDR3 DNA reads TGTGCCAGCAGCGACGACGACAATGGCTACACCTTC.

The V gene is TRBV6-6, the J gene TRBJ2-3; perhaps TRBD1 as D (5 bases). CDR1 MNHNY and CDR2 SVGAGI come from the germline V gene (reference sequence). The length of the CDR3 is 14 residues. The germline V and J ends were trimmed by 4 bases and 5 bases, with 13 bases remaining between them. The CDR3 DNA reads TGTGCCAGCAGTTCAAAAAAAGGGGTAGATACGCAGTATTTT. Translating gives CASSSKKGVDTQYF.

The genes are TRBV9 and TRBJ2-2; weak D call: TRBD1 (6 bases). Trimming cost V 6 bases and J 6 bases, with 12 bases left between them. Germline V gives CDR1 SGDLS, CDR2 YYNGEE. The CDR3 totals 13 residues. This chain's CDR3 is CASKTGLAGELFF. CDR3 DNA: TGTGCCAGCAAAACAGGGCTTGCCGGGGAGCTGTTTTTT.

The rearrangement uses TRBV5-1 and TRBJ1-2, with 9 bases matching TRBD1. The V gene's germline CDR1 is SGHRS and CDR2 YFSETQ. The length of the CDR3 is 14 residues. V was clipped by 2 bases and J by 4 bases; unmatched bases: 3. Here the CDR3 DNA reads TGCGCCAGCAGCTTAGGGACAGGGTTCTATGGCTACACCTTC. Translation gives CASSLGTGFYGYTF.

This chain links TRBV20-1 with TRBJ1-1; TRBD1 might be the D (6 bases). Trimming left V 3 bases short and J 1 base short, with 18 bases between. CDR3 length equals 16 residues. Germline CDR1 is DFQATT and CDR2 is SNEGSKA (reference sequence). CDR3 protein: CSASYRAMRGNTEAFF. CDR3 sequence (DNA): TGCAGTGCTAGTTACAGGGCCATGAGAGGGAACACTGAAGCTTTCTTT.

This chain joins TRBV6-5 and TRBJ1-1; tentatively, D is TRBD1 (6 bases). Germline V CDR1 and CDR2: MNHEY, SVGAGI. Deletions cut 2 bases from V and 11 bases from J, with 21 bases between. The CDR3 consists of 15 residues. CDR3 bases: TGTGCCAGCAGTTACGACAGGACCACAATCTTGGGGGCTTTCTTT. It encodes CASSYDRTTILGAFF.

The chain couples TRBV7-2 to TRBJ1-2; 10 positions match TRBD1. CDR3 length equals 15 residues. Germline V gene sequence: CDR1 SGHTA, CDR2 FQGNSA. The trim removed 4 bases at V and 8 bases at J, leaving 10 bases unmatched. In nucleotides, the CDR3 is TGTGCCAGCAGCTCAGTGGTGACAGGGGGCCGAGGCTACACCTTC. Translation gives CASSSVVTGGRGYTF.

V and J are TRBV4-2 and TRBJ2-7, with a tentative D call TRBD2 (6 bases). This CDR3 is 15 amino acids long. The germline gives CDR1 LGHNA, CDR2 YNFKEQ. The ends were cut back, 4 bases at V and 4 bases at J, with 17 bases in the middle. CDR3 sequence: CASSPQVGGQYEQYF. CDR3 DNA sequence: TGTGCCAGCAGCCCACAGGTCGGGGGTCAGTACGAGCAGTACTTC.

In its sample, this clone was seen many times. Other nucleotide sequences from this sample produce the same CDR3. The chain couples TRBV7-2 to TRBJ2-1; TRBD2 matches at 10 bases. Per germline, CDR1 SGHTA and CDR2 FQGNSA. The CDR3 is 15 amino acids. With 0 bases clipped from V and 7 bases from J, the junction kept 3 bases outside the gene matches. CDR3: CASSLASGGLNEQFF. DNA of the CDR3: TGTGCCAGCAGCTTAGCTAGCGGGGGGCTAAATGAGCAGTTCTTC. Based on the CDR3 plus reference TRBV7-2 and TRBJ2-1, the full variable domain is GAGVSQSPSNKVTEKGKDVELRCDPISGHTALYWYRQSLGQGLEFLIYFQGNSAPDKSGLPSDRFSAERTGGSVSTLTIQRTQQEDSAVYLCASSLASGGLNEQFFGPGTRLTVL.

This clone appeared a single time. This chain joins TRBV12-3 or TRBV12-4 and TRBJ1-4; D remains ambiguous. The CDR3 covers 13 residues. The V end was cut by 6 bases, the J end by 7 bases, with 12 bases between. This CDR3 is CASRPAGGEKLFF. In nucleotides, the CDR3 is TGTGCCAGCAGACCCGCGGGAGGTGAAAAACTGTTTTTT.